This TCR beta chain was found in a study of shared clonotypes between healthy human individuals. The study separated CD4+ cells into CD45RA+ naive and CD45RA-negative memory subsets. Germline CDR1 and CDR2: MNHNS and SASEGT. Trimming removed 9 bases from V and 5 bases from J; junction bases left unmatched: 12. CDR3 length: 14 residues. The data were produced by immunoSEQ multiplex PCR, yet TCRdb's version contains in-frame clones alone and is incomplete. The sample lists about 1.5 million clones, about 98% occurring once. The receptor's source is a man aged 30 to 45 in good health. Input material: naive CD4+ T cells sorted from blood. As to subset: CD45RA+ positively selected. The rearrangement links TRBV6-1 to TRBJ2-5; 7 bases line up with TRBD1. CDR3 in DNA: TGTGCCAGGTTAACAGGGGAAGGACGGGAGACCCAGTACTTC. As protein: CARLTGEGRETQYF.